The rows below give T cell receptor beta chains drawn from one sample of a study of human T cells and chemical hapten exposure. TCRdb fed the RACE reads into MiXCR, producing one record per CDR3 protein. The sample has some 380,000 distinct CDR3 sequences; approximately 4.4% are singletons. This specimen was whole blood, taken in connection with sensitization to the hapten diphenylcyclopropenone (DPC). Receptors originate from a woman aged 45-65 years with alopecia areata. Some clones in this sample may be carry-over from other donors' samples. CDR3s include the opening cysteine and the closing phenylalanine or tryptophan. The D gene is left open where the match is weak. Clone size, where shown, is once, few, many, or a class for clones that have expanded.

v_call	j_call	clone_size	d_call	cdr3_aa	cdr3_nt
TRBV7-9	TRBJ1-1	many	NA	CASSLVTGTEAFF	TGTGCCAGCAGCTTAGTTACGGGCACTGAAGCTTTCTTT
TRBV6-5	TRBJ1-6	NA	NA	CASSYWYRPSSSYNSPLHF	TGTGCCAGCAGTTATTGGTACCGCCCGTCGAGCTCCTATAATTCACCCCTCCACTTT
TRBV29-1	TRBJ2-5	many	NA	CSVFFPRGRKKETQYF	TGCAGCGTTTTTTTTCCGAGGGGGAGGAAAAAAGAGACCCAGTACTTC
TRBV20-1	TRBJ2-7	few	NA	CSARWGGVEQYF	TGCAGTGCTAGATGGGGGGGCGTCGAGCAGTACTTC
TRBV10-3	TRBJ2-7	many	NA	CAISDWPGQYF	TGTGCCATCAGTGATTGGCCGGGGCAGTACTTC
TRBV2	TRBJ1-2	many	NA	CASSGYQAVANYGYTF	TGTGCCAGCAGTGGTTATCAAGCAGTGGCTAACTATGGCTACACCTTC
TRBV10-3	TRBJ2-6	many	TRBD1	CATGEEIGGGGANVLTF	TGTGCCACCGGGGAAGAGATAGGGGGCGGCGGGGCCAACGTCCTGACTTTC
TRBV5-1	TRBJ2-7	many	TRBD1	CASSSDRGRFYF	TGCGCCAGCAGCTCGGACAGGGGGCGCTTCTACTTC
TRBV4-2	TRBJ2-7	many	TRBD1	CASSLGTAAEQYF	TGTGCCAGCAGCCTGGGGACAGCGGCAGAGCAGTACTTC
TRBV7-9	TRBJ2-1	many	NA	CASSPRGGANEQFF	TGTGCCAGCAGCCCCAGGGGGGGGGCGAATGAGCAGTTCTTC
TRBV5-5	TRBJ1-1	many	NA	CASSLEGETEAFF	TGTGCCAGCAGCTTGGAAGGGGAGACTGAAGCTTTCTTT
TRBV10-3	TRBJ2-7	many	TRBD2	CAAGGTSAHYEQYF	TGTGCCGCGGGGGGGACTAGCGCCCATTACGAGCAGTACTTC
TRBV6-5	TRBJ2-1	many	TRBD1	CASTGDRAYNEQFF	TGTGCCAGCACCGGGGACAGGGCCTACAATGAGCAGTTCTTC
TRBV6-2/TRBV6-3	TRBJ1-2	many	TRBD1	CASGTGDLYGYTF	TGTGCCAGCGGGACAGGTGATCTCTATGGCTACACCTTC
TRBV20-1	TRBJ2-7	many	NA	CSARDPLEQYF	TGCAGTGCTAGAGACCCCCTCGAGCAGTACTTC
TRBV5-1	TRBJ2-7	NA	TRBD2	CASSLGPSGSREQYF	TGCGCCAGCAGCTTAGGACCTAGCGGGTCTCGAGAGCAGTACTTC
TRBV12-3/TRBV12-4	TRBJ2-1	many	TRBD2	CASIPVGGLAGGRYNEQFF	TGTGCCAGCATTCCGGTGGGGGGACTAGCGGGAGGGCGGTACAATGAGCAGTTCTTC
TRBV6-5	TRBJ1-2	many	TRBD1	CASSWGTVNYGYTF	TGTGCCAGCAGTTGGGGGACAGTCAACTATGGCTACACCTTC
TRBV15	TRBJ2-3	NA	TRBD2	CATSSNSGGASDTQYF	TGTGCCACCAGCAGTAATAGCGGGGGGGCGTCAGATACGCAGTATTTT
TRBV11-2	TRBJ2-1	many	NA	CASSSSGGFYNEQFF	TGTGCCAGCAGCTCTAGTGGCGGGTTCTACAATGAGCAGTTCTTC
TRBV5-1	TRBJ1-5	many	NA	CASTLRYREEVVDTGSNQPQHF	TGCGCCAGCACCCTCAGGTACAGGGAGGAGGTTGTGGATACTGGTAGCAATCAGCCCCAGCATTTT
TRBV29-1	TRBJ1-4	many	TRBD1	CSVEGQGQGDEKLFF	TGCAGCGTTGAAGGCCAGGGACAGGGAGATGAAAAACTGTTTTTT
TRBV20-1	TRBJ1-5	few	TRBD1	CSARDRGHSNQPQHF	TGCAGTGCGCGGGACAGGGGGCATAGCAATCAGCCCCAGCATTTT
TRBV19	TRBJ1-2	many	NA	CASTSRVAPYGYTF	TGTGCCAGTACTTCCCGAGTGGCCCCCTATGGGTACACCTTC
TRBV20-1	TRBJ2-3	many	NA	CSAGSARRATDTQYF	TGCAGTGCCGGCTCGGCTAGGAGGGCGACAGATACGCAGTATTTT
TRBV5-6	TRBJ2-1	many	TRBD2	CASSGEGLALWF	TGTGCCAGCAGCGGGGAGGGACTAGCGTTGTGGTTC
TRBV7-8	TRBJ1-1	NA	NA	CASSLDTEAIF	TGTGCCAGCAGCTTAGACACTGAAGCTATCTTT
TRBV4-3	TRBJ1-5	few	TRBD1	CASSHDRGDNQPQHF	TGCGCCAGCAGCCATGACAGGGGGGACAATCAGCCCCAGCATTTT
TRBV4-1	TRBJ2-1	few	TRBD2	CASSRPPSGGENEQFF	TGCGCCAGCAGCCGGCCCCCTAGCGGGGGCGAGAATGAGCAGTTCTTC
TRBV25-1	TRBJ2-4	many	TRBD2	CASSRWEGNIQYF	TGTGCCAGCAGTAGATGGGAGGGGAACATTCAGTACTTC
TRBV10-3	TRBJ2-3	many	TRBD2	CAITQTSGAAAQYF	TGTGCCATCACCCAGACTAGCGGGGCTGCGGCGCAGTATTTT